This T cell receptor beta chain was retrieved from a study of cytomegalovirus exposure and HLA in healthy donors. The overall study: The roughly 110 validation repertoires were reported in a later analysis to have been generated on the same platform as the approximately 700 first-cohort repertoires.

The table came from immunoSEQ multiplex PCR; TCRdb's copy has only in-frame clones and leaves some out. The repertoire holds 100,000 to 150,000 clones, with around 94% as singletons. Comments on this clone: Antigen specificity is unknown.

Study-level points and caveats: Cytomegalovirus association was assigned to approximately 180 TCR beta chains. Among TCR sequences, most were rare, though some public TCRs appeared in many donors. It was found in a later analysis that first-cohort TCR clusters tended to co-occur in the 90 to 150 validation repertoires.

Trimming removed 5 bases at V and 3 bases at J, with 10 bases between. The CDR3 totals 14 residues. The V gene's germline CDR1 is MNHEY and CDR2 SMNVEV (reference sequence). Sequencing was carried out using PBMCs. This clonotype originated in a young woman in good health and CMV-seronegative. The chain carries TRBV27 and TRBJ2-2; D is possibly TRBD1 (5 bases). Here the CDR3 reads CASSPGFHTGELFF. For the CDR3, the DNA is TGTGCCAGCAGTCCAGGGTTTCACACCGGGGAGCTGTTTTTT.